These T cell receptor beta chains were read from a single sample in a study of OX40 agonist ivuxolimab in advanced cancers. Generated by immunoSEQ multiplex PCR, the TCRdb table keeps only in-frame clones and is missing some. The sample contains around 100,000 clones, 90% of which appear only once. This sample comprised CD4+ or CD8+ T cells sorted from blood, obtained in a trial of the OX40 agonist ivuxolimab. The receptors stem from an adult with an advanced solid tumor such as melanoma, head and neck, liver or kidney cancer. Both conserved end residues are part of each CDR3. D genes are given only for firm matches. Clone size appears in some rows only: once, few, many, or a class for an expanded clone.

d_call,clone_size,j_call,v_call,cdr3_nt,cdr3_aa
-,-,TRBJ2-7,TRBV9,TGTGCCAGCAGCGCCTACGAGCAGTACTTC,CASSAYEQYF
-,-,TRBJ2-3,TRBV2,TGTGCCAGCAAGGAGGGAGATACGCAGTATTTT,CASKEGDTQYF
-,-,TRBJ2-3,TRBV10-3,TGTGCCATCTCGCAGGCAGATACGCAGTATTTT,CAISQADTQYF
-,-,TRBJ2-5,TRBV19,TGTGCCAGTAGTATAGCCCCCCGGGAGACCCAGTACTTC,CASSIAPRETQYF
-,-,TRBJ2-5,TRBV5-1,TGCGCCAGCAGCCGGATTTATGGAGAGACCCAGTACTTC,CASSRIYGETQYF
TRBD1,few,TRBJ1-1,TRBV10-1,TGCGCCAGCAGTCAGGGGGCCGTGAACACTGAAGCTTTCTTT,CASSQGAVNTEAFF
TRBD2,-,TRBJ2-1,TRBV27,TGTGCCAGCAATTCACTTCGAGCGGGGGCATCCTACAATGAGCAGTTCTTC,CASNSLRAGASYNEQFF
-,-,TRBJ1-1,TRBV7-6,TGTGCCAGCAGCAGAGGACAGAACACTGAAGCTTTCTTT,CASSRGQNTEAFF
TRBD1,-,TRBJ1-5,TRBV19,TGTGCCAGTAGTATCTTTTCGACAGGGCTAAGGCCCCAGCATTTT,CASSIFSTGLRPQHF
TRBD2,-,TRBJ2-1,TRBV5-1,TGCGCCAGCAGCCTAGCGGGGGGGTATGAGCAGTTCTTC,CASSLAGGYEQFF
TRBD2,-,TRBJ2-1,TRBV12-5,TGTGCTAGTGGTTTGGAGCAACTAGCGGGACTATCTAAGGGCTACAATGAGCAGTTCTTC,CASGLEQLAGLSKGYNEQFF
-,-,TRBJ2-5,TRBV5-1,TGCGCCAGCAGCCCCACAATTTCTCTTGAGACCCAGTACTTC,CASSPTISLETQYF
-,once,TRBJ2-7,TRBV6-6,TGTGCCAGCAGTGGACCGAGCTACGAGCAGTACTTC,CASSGPSYEQYF
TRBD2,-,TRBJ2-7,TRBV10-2,TGCGCCAGCAGTGAGGTTAGCGGGGTGTACGAGCAGTACTTC,CASSEVSGVYEQYF
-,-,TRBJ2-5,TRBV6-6,TGTGCCACCAATCAGGGCCAAGAGACCCAGTACTTC,CATNQGQETQYF
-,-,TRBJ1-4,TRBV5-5,TGTGCCAGCAGCGAACCCGACATATACCTTAATGAAAAACTGTTTTTT,CASSEPDIYLNEKLFF
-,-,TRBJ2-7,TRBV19,TGTGCCAGTAGTGCAGGGAAACCCTACGAGCAGTACTTC,CASSAGKPYEQYF
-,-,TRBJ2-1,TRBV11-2,TGTGCCAGCAGCTCGACACTCCCCCGCTCCTACAATGAGCAGTTCTTC,CASSSTLPRSYNEQFF
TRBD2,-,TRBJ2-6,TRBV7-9,TGTGCCAGCAGCAGGGAGACTAGCGGCATAGTCTCTGGGGCCAACGTCCTGACTTTC,CASSRETSGIVSGANVLTF
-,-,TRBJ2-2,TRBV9,TGTGCCAGCAGCGTAGGCCCCAACACCGGGGAGCTGTTTTTT,CASSVGPNTGELFF
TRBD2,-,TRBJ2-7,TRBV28,TGTGCCAGCAGGTTAGCGGGAGTCCACGAGCAGTACTTC,CASRLAGVHEQYF
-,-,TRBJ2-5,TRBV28,TGTGCCAGCAGTAGCCCGCTAGACCAAGAGACCCAGTACTTC,CASSSPLDQETQYF
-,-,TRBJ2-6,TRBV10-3,TGTGCCATCGGAGGGTCTGGGGCCAACGTCCTGACTTTC,CAIGGSGANVLTF
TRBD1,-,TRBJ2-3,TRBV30,TGTGCCTGGAGCCTGGACAGGAACGTCGATACGCAGTATTTT,CAWSLDRNVDTQYF
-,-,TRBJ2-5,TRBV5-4,TGTGCCAGCAGCTTGGGGGGGGCTGAGGAGACCCAGTACTTC,CASSLGGAEETQYF
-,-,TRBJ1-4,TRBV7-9,TGTGCCAGCAGCTTATGGGGTGAAAAACTGTTTTTT,CASSLWGEKLFF
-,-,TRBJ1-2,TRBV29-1,TGCAGCGTAGGGGGGGGGCGGAAATCTGGCTACACCTTC,CSVGGGRKSGYTF
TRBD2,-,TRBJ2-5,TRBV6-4,TGTGCCAGCAGTGCTAGCGGGAGGATCCAAGAGACCCAGTACTTC,CASSASGRIQETQYF
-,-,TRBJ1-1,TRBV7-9,TGTGCCAGCAGCCCTACAGGGAAAATGGCTGAAGCTTTCTTT,CASSPTGKMAEAFF
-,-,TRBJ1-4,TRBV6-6,TGTGCCAGCAGTTACAGGGGGTGGGAAAAACTGTTTTTT,CASSYRGWEKLFF
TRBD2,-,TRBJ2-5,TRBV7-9,TGTGCCAGCAGCTGGGGGACTAGCGGGAGCTTCGCAGAGACCCAGTACTTC,CASSWGTSGSFAETQYF
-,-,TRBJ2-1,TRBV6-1,TGTGCCGGCGGGGCTTACAATGAGCAGTTCTTC,CAGGAYNEQFF
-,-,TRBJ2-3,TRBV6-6,TGTGCCAGCAGCCAATCAGGCGATACGCAGTATTTT,CASSQSGDTQYF
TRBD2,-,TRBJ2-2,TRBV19,TGTGCCAGTAGTCCGGGACTAGCGGGAATCGCCGGGGAGCTGTTTTTT,CASSPGLAGIAGELFF
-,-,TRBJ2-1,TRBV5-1,TGCGCCAGCAGGGACAGCAATGAGCAGTTCTTC,CASRDSNEQFF
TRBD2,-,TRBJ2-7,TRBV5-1,TGCGCCAGCCCTGGAAAGCAGACTAGCGTAGCGTACGAGCAGTACTTC,CASPGKQTSVAYEQYF
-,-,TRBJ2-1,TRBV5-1,TGCGCCAGCAGCTTGGTCGCGCAATCCCTCTACAATGAGCAGTTCTTC,CASSLVAQSLYNEQFF
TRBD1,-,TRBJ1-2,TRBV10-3,TGTGCCATCAGAGACGGACAGGGGAATGGAGGCTACACCTTC,CAIRDGQGNGGYTF
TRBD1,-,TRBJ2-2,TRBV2,TGTGCCAGCAGTACAGGGGAGAGGACCGGGGAGCTGTTTTTT,CASSTGERTGELFF
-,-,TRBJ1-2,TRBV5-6,TGTGCCAGCAGCTTGTCAGGAGTCGGCTACACCTTC,CASSLSGVGYTF
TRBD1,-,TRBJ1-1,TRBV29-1,TGCAGCGTTGGACAGGGGAACACTGAAGCTTTCTTT,CSVGQGNTEAFF
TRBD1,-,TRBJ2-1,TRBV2,TGTGCCAGCAGGGGGGACAGGGTTTACTACAATGAGCAGTTCTTC,CASRGDRVYYNEQFF
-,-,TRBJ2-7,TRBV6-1,TGTGCCAGCACGGGTCAGGCGGGCCGCTACGAGCAGTACTTC,CASTGQAGRYEQYF
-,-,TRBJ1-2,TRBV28,TGTGCCAGCAGTTCGGATTCCCGGTCGAGGGGCTACACCTTC,CASSSDSRSRGYTF
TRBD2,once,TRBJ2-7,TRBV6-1,TGTGCCAGCAGTCCTAGCGGGGGGCCAGCCTACGAGCAGTACTTC,CASSPSGGPAYEQYF